The entry below gives a single T cell receptor beta chain sequence along with its context. What it binds is unknown. The CDR3 totals 17 residues. The germline V and J ends were trimmed by 3 bases and 3 bases, with 16 bases remaining between them. CDR1 is SGHNT, CDR2 YYREEE, per germline (reference sequence). The sample belongs to a study of cytomegalovirus exposure and HLA in healthy donors. General study findings and limits: A later analysis found first-cohort TCR clusters tended to co-occur in the 130 or so validation repertoires. A few chains linked to CMV were shown in vitro to be specific for CMV antigens. Most TCR sequences showed up rarely, but some public TCRs showed up in many donors.

The method was immunoSEQ multiplex PCR; TCRdb's version includes in-frame clones alone and lacks a portion of them. This sample has 90,000 to 150,000 clones, with more than 75% found just once. The chain recombines TRBV5-4 with TRBJ2-6, with a possible D match to TRBD2 (5 bases). The receptor comes from a woman aged 18 to 35 in good health and CMV-seropositive. The specimen sequenced was PBMCs. The DNA of the CDR3 is TGTGCCAGCAGCTGGGCCGGGGTTAGCTTTGGGGCCAACGTCCTGACTTTC. This encodes CASSWAGVSFGANVLTF.